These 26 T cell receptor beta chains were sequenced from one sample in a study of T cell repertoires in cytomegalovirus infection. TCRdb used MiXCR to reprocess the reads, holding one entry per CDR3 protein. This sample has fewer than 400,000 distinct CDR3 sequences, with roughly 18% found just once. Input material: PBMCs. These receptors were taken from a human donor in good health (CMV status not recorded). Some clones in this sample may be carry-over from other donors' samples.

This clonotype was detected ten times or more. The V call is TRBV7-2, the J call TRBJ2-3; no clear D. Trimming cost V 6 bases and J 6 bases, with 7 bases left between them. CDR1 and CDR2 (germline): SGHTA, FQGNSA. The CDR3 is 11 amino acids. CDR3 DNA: TGTGCCAGCAGACAAGACGATACGCAGTATTTT. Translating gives CASRQDDTQYF. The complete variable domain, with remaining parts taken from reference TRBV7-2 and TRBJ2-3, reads GAGVSQSPSNKVTEKGKDVELRCDPISGHTALYWYRQSLGQGLEFLIYFQGNSAPDKSGLPSDRFSAERTGGSVSTLTIQRTQQEDSAVYLCASRQDDTQYFGPGTRLTVL.

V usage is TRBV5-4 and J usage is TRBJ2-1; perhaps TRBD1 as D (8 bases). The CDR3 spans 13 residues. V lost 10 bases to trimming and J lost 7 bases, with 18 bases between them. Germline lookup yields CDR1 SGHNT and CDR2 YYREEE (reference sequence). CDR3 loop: CASQTGEGNEQFF. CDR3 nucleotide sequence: TGTGCCTCCCAGACAGGGGAGGGGAATGAGCAGTTCTTC.

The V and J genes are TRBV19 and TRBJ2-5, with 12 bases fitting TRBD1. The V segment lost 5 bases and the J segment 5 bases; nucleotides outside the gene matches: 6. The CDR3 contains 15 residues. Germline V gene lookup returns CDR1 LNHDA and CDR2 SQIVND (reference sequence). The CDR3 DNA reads TGTGCCAGTAGTCTGCTGGGACAGGGGGCCGAGACCCAGTACTTC. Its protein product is CASSLLGQGAETQYF.

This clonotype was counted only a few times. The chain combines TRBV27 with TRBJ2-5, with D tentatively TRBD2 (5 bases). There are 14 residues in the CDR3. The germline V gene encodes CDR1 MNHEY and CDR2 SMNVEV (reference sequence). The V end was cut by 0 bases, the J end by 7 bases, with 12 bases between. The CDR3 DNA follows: TGTGCCAGCAGTTTATCTTCCGGGGTCGGGACCCAGTACTTC. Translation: CASSLSSGVGTQYF.

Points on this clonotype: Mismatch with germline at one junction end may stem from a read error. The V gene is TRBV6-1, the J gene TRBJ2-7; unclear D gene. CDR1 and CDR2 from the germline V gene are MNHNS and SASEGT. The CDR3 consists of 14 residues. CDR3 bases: TGTGCCAGCACTGAAGTACTGAGCTCCTACGAGCAGTACTTC. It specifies CASTEVLSSYEQYF.

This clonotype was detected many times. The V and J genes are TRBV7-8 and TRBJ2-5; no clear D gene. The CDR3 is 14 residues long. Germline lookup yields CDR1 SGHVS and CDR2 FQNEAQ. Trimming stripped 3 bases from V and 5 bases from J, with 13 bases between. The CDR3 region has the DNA TGTGCCAGCAGCTTGGCCCGGTTGGCGGAGACCCAGTACTTC. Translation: CASSLARLAETQYF.

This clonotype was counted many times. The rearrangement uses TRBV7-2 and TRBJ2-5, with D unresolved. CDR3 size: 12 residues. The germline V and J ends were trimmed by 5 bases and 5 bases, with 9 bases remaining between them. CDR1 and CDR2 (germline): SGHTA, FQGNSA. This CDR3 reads CASSLTWETQYF. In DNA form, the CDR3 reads TGTGCCAGCAGCCTTACTTGGGAGACCCAGTACTTC.

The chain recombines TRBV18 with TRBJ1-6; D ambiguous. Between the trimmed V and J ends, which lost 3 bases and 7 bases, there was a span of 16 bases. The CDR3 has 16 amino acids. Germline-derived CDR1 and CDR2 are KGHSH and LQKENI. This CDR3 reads CASSPTWDTENSPLHF. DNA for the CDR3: TGTGCCAGCTCACCCACCTGGGATACAGAGAATTCACCCCTCCACTTT.

CDR3 bases: TGTGCCAGTAGTATTAGCGGGGGGGCTGGGGAGACCCAGTACTTC. It translates to CASSISGGAGETQYF. The chain carries TRBV19 and TRBJ2-5; 11 bases are shared with TRBD2. The CDR3 contains 15 residues. The germline gives CDR1 LNHDA, CDR2 SQIVND (reference sequence). The J segment lost 5 bases and the V segment lost 3 bases, leaving 5 bases of the junction unmatched.

CDR3 in amino acids: CASSRPGGGPTPDTQYF. Here the CDR3 DNA reads TGTGCCAGTAGTCGCCCCGGGGGCGGTCCCACCCCAGATACGCAGTATTTT. The chain carries TRBV19 and TRBJ2-3; D tentatively fits TRBD1 or TRBD2 (6 bases each). Between the trimmed V and J ends, which lost 5 bases and 4 bases, there was a span of 22 bases. CDR1 is LNHDA and CDR2 is SQIVND in the germline V gene (reference sequence). CDR3 length equals 17 residues.

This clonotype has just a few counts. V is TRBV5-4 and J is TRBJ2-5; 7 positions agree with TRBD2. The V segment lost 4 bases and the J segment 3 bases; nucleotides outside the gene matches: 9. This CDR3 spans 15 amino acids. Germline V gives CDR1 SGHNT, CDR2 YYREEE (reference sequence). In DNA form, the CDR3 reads TGTGCCAGCAGCAGAGAGGTGGGGGGGGAAGAGACCCAGTACTTC. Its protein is CASSREVGGEETQYF.

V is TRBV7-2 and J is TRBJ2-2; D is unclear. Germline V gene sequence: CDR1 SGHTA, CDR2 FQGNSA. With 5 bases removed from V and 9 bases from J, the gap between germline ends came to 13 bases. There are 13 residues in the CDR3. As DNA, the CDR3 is TGTGCCAGCAGCCCCAGTTCGTCCCGGGAGCTGTTTTTT. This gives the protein CASSPSSSRELFF.

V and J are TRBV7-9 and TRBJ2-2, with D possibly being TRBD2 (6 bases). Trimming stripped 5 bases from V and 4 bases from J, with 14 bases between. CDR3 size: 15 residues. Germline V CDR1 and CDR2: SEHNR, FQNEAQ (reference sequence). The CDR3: CASSTPGLPTGELFF. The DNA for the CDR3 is TGTGCCAGCAGCACTCCGGGACTGCCCACCGGGGAGCTGTTTTTT. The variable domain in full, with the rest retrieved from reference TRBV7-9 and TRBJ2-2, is DTGVSQNPRHKITKRGQNVTFRCDPISEHNRLYWYRQTLGQGPEFLTYFQNEAQLEKSRLLSDRFSAERPKGSFSTLEIQRTEQGDSAMYLCASSTPGLPTGELFFGEGSRLTVL.

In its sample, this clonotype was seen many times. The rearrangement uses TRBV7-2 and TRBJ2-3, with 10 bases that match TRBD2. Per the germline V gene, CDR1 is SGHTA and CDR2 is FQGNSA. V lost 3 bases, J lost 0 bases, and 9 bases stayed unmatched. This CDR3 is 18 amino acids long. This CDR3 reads CASSLWASGRASTDTQYF. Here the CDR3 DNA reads TGTGCCAGCAGCTTGTGGGCGAGCGGGAGGGCTAGCACAGATACGCAGTATTTT.

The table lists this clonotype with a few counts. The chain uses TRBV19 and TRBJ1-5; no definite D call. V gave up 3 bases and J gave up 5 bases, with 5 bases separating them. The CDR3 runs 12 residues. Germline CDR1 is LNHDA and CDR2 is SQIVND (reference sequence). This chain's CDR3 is CASSIRDQPQHF. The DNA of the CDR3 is TGTGCCAGTAGTATTAGGGATCAGCCCCAGCATTTT.

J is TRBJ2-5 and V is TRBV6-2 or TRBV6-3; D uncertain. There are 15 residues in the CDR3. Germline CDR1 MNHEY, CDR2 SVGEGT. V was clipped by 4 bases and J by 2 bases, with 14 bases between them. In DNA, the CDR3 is TGTGCCAGCAGTTCCATCCTAGGATCGCAAGAGACCCAGTACTTC. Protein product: CASSSILGSQETQYF.

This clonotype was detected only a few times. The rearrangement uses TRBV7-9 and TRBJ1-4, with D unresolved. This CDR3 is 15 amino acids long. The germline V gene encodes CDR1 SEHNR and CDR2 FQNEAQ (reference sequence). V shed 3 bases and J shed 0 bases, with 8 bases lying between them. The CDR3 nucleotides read TGTGCCAGCAGCTTCCAGATCCCAACTAATGAAAAACTGTTTTTT. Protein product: CASSFQIPTNEKLFF. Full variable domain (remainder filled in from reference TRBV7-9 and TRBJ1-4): DTGVSQNPRHKITKRGQNVTFRCDPISEHNRLYWYRQTLGQGPEFLTYFQNEAQLEKSRLLSDRFSAERPKGSFSTLEIQRTEQGDSAMYLCASSFQIPTNEKLFFGSGTQLSVL.

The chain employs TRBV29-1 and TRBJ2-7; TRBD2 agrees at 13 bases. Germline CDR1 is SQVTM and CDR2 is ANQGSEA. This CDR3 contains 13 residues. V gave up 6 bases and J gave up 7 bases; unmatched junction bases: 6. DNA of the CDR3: TGCAGCGTGACGGGACTAGCGGGGAAAGAGCAGTACTTC. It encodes CSVTGLAGKEQYF.

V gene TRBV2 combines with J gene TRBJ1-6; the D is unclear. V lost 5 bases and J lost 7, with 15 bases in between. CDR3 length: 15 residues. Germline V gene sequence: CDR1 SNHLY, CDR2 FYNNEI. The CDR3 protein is CASSPTEMRNSPLHF. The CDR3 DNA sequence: TGTGCCAGCAGTCCTACAGAGATGAGGAATTCACCCCTCCACTTT.

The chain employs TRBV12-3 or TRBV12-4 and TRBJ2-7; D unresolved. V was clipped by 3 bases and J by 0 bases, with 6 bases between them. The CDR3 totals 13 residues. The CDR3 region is CASSFYNSYEQYF. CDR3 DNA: TGTGCCAGCAGTTTCTACAACTCCTACGAGCAGTACTTC.

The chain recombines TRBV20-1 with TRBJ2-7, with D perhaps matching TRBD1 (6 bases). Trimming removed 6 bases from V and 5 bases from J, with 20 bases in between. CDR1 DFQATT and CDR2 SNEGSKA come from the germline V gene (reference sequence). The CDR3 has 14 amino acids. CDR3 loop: CSAPPTTGVNEQYF. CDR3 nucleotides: TGCAGTGCCCCCCCTACGACAGGCGTGAACGAGCAGTACTTC.

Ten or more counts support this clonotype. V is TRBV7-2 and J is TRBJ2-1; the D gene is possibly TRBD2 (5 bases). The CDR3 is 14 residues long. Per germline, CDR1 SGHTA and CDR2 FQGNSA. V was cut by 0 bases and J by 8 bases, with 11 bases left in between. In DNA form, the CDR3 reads TGTGCCAGCAGCTTAGCGTTGGACGGGGATGAGCAGTTCTTC. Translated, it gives CASSLALDGDEQFF.

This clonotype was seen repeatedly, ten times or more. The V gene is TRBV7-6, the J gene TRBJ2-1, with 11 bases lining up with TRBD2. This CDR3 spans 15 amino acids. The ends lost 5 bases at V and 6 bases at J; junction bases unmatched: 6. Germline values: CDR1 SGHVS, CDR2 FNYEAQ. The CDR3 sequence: CASSRTSGSLNEQFF. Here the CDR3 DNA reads TGTGCCAGCAGCCGTACTAGCGGGAGTCTCAATGAGCAGTTCTTC. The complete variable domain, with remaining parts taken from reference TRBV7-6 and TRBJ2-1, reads GAGVSQSPRYKVTKRGQDVALRCDPISGHVSLYWYRQALGQGPEFLTYFNYEAQQDKSGLPNDRFSAERPEGSISTLTIQRTEQRDSAMYRCASSRTSGSLNEQFFGPGTRLTVL.

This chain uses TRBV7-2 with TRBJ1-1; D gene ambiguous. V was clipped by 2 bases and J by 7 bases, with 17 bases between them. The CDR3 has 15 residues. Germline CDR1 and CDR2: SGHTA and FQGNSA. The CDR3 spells CASSLMRLSGGEAFF. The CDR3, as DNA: TGTGCCAGCAGCTTAATGAGACTCTCCGGTGGTGAAGCTTTCTTT.

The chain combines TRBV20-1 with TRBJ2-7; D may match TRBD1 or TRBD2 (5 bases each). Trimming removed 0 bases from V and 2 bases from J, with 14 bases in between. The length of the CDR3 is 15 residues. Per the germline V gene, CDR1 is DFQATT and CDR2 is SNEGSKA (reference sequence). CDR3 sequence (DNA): TGCAGTGCTAGAGATACCGGGGCCAGGGCCTACGAGCAGTACTTC. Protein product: CSARDTGARAYEQYF.

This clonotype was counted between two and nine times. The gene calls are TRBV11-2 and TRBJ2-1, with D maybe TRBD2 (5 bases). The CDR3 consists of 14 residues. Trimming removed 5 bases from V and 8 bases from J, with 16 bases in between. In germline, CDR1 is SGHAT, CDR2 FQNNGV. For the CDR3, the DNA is TGTGCCAGCAGCCACGAAGGTAGCGCCCATGAGCAGTTCTTC. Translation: CASSHEGSAHEQFF.